Described below is a single T cell receptor beta chain sequence and its context. Its antigen remains unknown. The data stem from a study of early T cells in non-severe SARS-CoV-2 infection. As for the study in general: Whole-blood bulk RNA, unsorted, was sequenced, and chains were unpaired.

This CDR3 region has 14 residues. Losses at the gene ends were 3 bases for V and 7 bases for J; bases not matched to a gene: 7. From germline, CDR1 is GTSNPN and CDR2 SVGIG (reference sequence). Overall study results and limits: Anti-spike CD8 responses were favored by VDJdb matching, which missed private and CD4 specificities.

Tagging with unique molecular identifiers was applied to individual cDNA molecules. One entry per CDR3 protein results from TCRdb running MiXCR on the 5' RACE reads. The sample has roughly 63,000 distinct CDR3 sequences, more than 10% seen once; the top ten hold roughly 1.2%. This clonotype was sampled from an adult who was a healthcare worker with PCR-confirmed SARS-CoV-2 infection or an uninfected control (not recorded which). The donor label of this sample is uncertain. V is TRBV30 and J is TRBJ2-3, with 10 bases matching TRBD2. The source was whole blood, collected at baseline. As DNA, the CDR3 is TGTGCCTGGAGAGAACTAGCGGGGCCGAATACGCAGTATTTT. As protein: CAWRELAGPNTQYF.